The 23 T cell receptor beta chains listed next were all sequenced from one sample in a study of response to subunit inactivated influenza vaccine. One entry per CDR3 protein, called by TCRdb with MiXCR from the RT-PCR reads. In the table there are roughly 500,000 distinct CDR3 sequences, 25% of which are singletons. The starting material was CD4+ T cells sorted from PBMCs, obtained around 5 days after vaccination. The receptors shown here come from a middle-aged man who received an inactivated influenza vaccine.

This clonotype was seen more than once but under ten times. The chain has TRBV7-9 and TRBJ2-4, with 8 bases aligning to TRBD2. Germline CDR1 SEHNR, CDR2 FQNEAQ (reference sequence). Trimming at V came to 3 bases and at J to 0 bases, leaving 4 bases not matched to a gene. The CDR3 has 16 residues. The CDR3 protein is CASSFLAGLAKNIQYF. Written as DNA, the CDR3 is TGTGCCAGCAGCTTCCTAGCGGGTCTAGCCAAAAACATTCAGTACTTC.

The V and J genes are TRBV10-3 and TRBJ2-1; 8 bases fit TRBD2. From germline, CDR1 is ENHRY and CDR2 SYGVKD. The CDR3 is 14 amino acids. J gave up 9 bases and V 6 bases, and 10 bases lay outside the gene matches. CDR3 sequence: CAISAGTRSSEQFF. The CDR3, as DNA: TGTGCCATCAGCGCCGGGACTAGATCTTCTGAGCAGTTCTTC.

The chain has TRBV11-2 and TRBJ2-1, with TRBD2 identical over 7 bases. With V trimmed by 7 bases and J by 2 bases, 11 bases remained unmatched. CDR1 and CDR2 (germline): SGHAT, FQNNGV. The CDR3 covers 16 residues. CDR3: CASTTGGAGTYNEQFF. CDR3 DNA sequence: TGTGCCAGCACCACGGGGGGAGCGGGTACCTACAATGAGCAGTTCTTC.

The chain couples TRBV4-3 to TRBJ2-2, with 9 bases aligning to TRBD1. CDR3 length: 16 residues. V was clipped by 3 bases and J by 1 base; unmatched bases: 3. Germline CDR1 reads LGHNA; CDR2 reads YSLEER. The CDR3 nucleotides are TGCGCCAGCAGCCAGAAGACAGGGGGGAACACCGGGGAGCTGTTTTTT. Translating gives CASSQKTGGNTGELFF.

This clonotype was found many times. V is TRBV7-2 and J is TRBJ2-5, with D tentatively TRBD1 (6 bases). Per germline, CDR1 SGHTA and CDR2 FQGNSA. The V end lost 0 bases, the J end lost 5 bases, and 7 bases lay between the germline ends. The CDR3 has 13 amino acids. The CDR3 loop is CASSLAQGETQYF. CDR3 coding DNA: TGTGCCAGCAGCTTAGCACAGGGCGAGACCCAGTACTTC.

The chain is built from TRBV2 and TRBJ2-7; weak D call: TRBD2 (5 bases). This CDR3 is 15 amino acids long. CDR1 is SNHLY and CDR2 is FYNNEI in the germline V gene. The V end was cut by 2 bases, the J end by 2 bases, with 13 bases between. CDR3 nucleotides: TGTGCCAGCAGTGAACGCCCGGGGTCAACCTACGAGCAGTACTTC. Translated, it gives CASSERPGSTYEQYF.

This chain joins TRBV9 and TRBJ2-5; 11 bases map to TRBD1. V shed 4 bases and J 4 bases; nucleotides not matched to a gene: 9. Germline V CDR1 and CDR2: SGDLS, YYNGEE. This CDR3 has 16 residues. CDR3 in amino acids: CASSTRRGQGVETQYF. Here the CDR3 DNA reads TGTGCCAGCAGCACCCGTAGGGGACAGGGGGTAGAGACCCAGTACTTC.

The chain joins TRBV4-3 to TRBJ1-2, with D perhaps matching TRBD1 (6 bases). CDR1 and CDR2 (germline): LGHNA, YSLEER. The CDR3 contains 15 residues. The V gene lost 0 bases and the J gene lost 4 bases, with 12 bases spanning the gap. The CDR3 nucleotides read TGCGCCAGCAGCCAAGACAACGGGGGCGTCTATGGCTACACCTTC. Encoded protein: CASSQDNGGVYGYTF.

This clonotype appeared a few times. V is TRBV29-1 and J is TRBJ2-4, with a weak D call TRBD2 (5 bases). CDR3 size: 13 residues. Trimming left V 4 bases short and J 8 bases short, with 15 bases between. Germline V gene data show CDR1 as SQVTM and CDR2 as ANQGSEA. The CDR3 loop reads CSVGGRPEYIQYF. For the CDR3, the DNA is TGCAGCGTTGGAGGGCGGCCGGAGTACATTCAGTACTTC.

This chain uses TRBV7-2 with TRBJ1-1; no firm D call. This CDR3 is 15 amino acids long. The V gene's germline CDR1 is SGHTA and CDR2 FQGNSA. Trimming left V 0 bases short and J 0 bases short, with 8 bases between. The CDR3 nucleotides are TGTGCCAGCAGCTTAGCGTGGAGTTTGAACACTGAAGCTTTCTTT. Translating gives CASSLAWSLNTEAFF. The entire variable domain, with the rest obtained from reference TRBV7-2 and TRBJ1-1, is as follows: GAGVSQSPSNKVTEKGKDVELRCDPISGHTALYWYRQSLGQGLEFLIYFQGNSAPDKSGLPSDRFSAERTGGSVSTLTIQRTQQEDSAVYLCASSLAWSLNTEAFFGQGTRLTVV.

The rearrangement links TRBV29-1 to TRBJ1-1; perhaps TRBD1 as D (6 bases). Germline V gives CDR1 SQVTM, CDR2 ANQGSEA. This CDR3 region has 14 residues. V was trimmed by 3 bases and J by 0 bases, leaving 11 bases between them. CDR3 residues: CSVDATGMNTEAFF. The CDR3 region has the DNA TGCAGCGTTGATGCGACAGGAATGAACACTGAAGCTTTCTTT.

The chain employs TRBV12-3 or TRBV12-4 and TRBJ2-7; 11 nucleotides align to TRBD1. CDR3 length: 15 residues. The junction had 4 bases not matched to a gene; V was cut back by 4 bases and J by 2 bases. In DNA, the CDR3 is TGTGCCAGCAGTTGGGGACAGGGGGGGCCCTACGAGCAGTACTTC. The encoded protein is CASSWGQGGPYEQYF.

The V gene is TRBV14, the J gene TRBJ1-2, with D perhaps TRBD1 (5 bases). CDR1 SGHDN and CDR2 FVKESK come from the germline V gene. The CDR3 loop spans 19 amino acids. V was clipped by 0 bases and J by 2 bases, with 22 bases between them. This CDR3 reads CASSQDLLGRQLTNYGYTF. CDR3 DNA sequence: TGTGCCAGCAGCCAAGATCTCCTGGGAAGACAGCTCACCAACTATGGCTACACCTTC.

This clonotype appeared once. The J gene is TRBJ2-1, the V gene TRBV15; TRBD2 matches 10 bases. The trim removed 0 bases at V and 10 bases at J, leaving 12 bases unmatched. Germline CDR1 is LNHNV and CDR2 is YYDKDF (reference sequence). This CDR3 comprises 17 residues. CDR3 nucleotides: TGTGCCACCAGCAGAGATCTGTTGGCTAGCGGGAGTAACGAGCAGTTCTTC. Translating it yields CATSRDLLASGSNEQFF.

The chain carries TRBV4-2 and TRBJ2-7; no definite D call. The CDR3 has 12 amino acids. V was clipped by 0 bases and J by 9 bases, with 9 bases between them. Germline CDR1 LGHNA, CDR2 YNFKEQ. CDR3 DNA sequence: TGTGCCAGCAGCCAAGAGCGAGACCGGCAGTACTTC. Translation gives CASSQERDRQYF.

J is TRBJ1-6 and V is TRBV4-2; no clear D. The ends were cut back, 4 bases at V and 14 bases at J, with 9 bases in the middle. Germline CDR1 LGHNA, CDR2 YNFKEQ. The CDR3 totals 11 residues. Here the CDR3 DNA reads TGTGCCAGCAGCCCAGCTCAGGCCCTCCACTTT. Protein sequence: CASSPAQALHF.

The chain employs TRBV7-8 and TRBJ2-7, with 8 bases identical to TRBD2. The CDR3 is 17 amino acids. The germline V gene encodes CDR1 SGHVS and CDR2 FQNEAQ. J lost 0 bases, V lost 3 bases, and 10 bases had no gene match. The CDR3 loop is CASSFRSGGPSSYEQYF. CDR3 DNA: TGTGCCAGCAGCTTTAGGAGCGGGGGCCCAAGCTCCTACGAGCAGTACTTC.

The V and J genes are TRBV7-6 and TRBJ2-3; 14 positions match TRBD2. J was trimmed by 5 bases and V by 1 base; bases with no gene match: 8. The CDR3 consists of 18 residues. The germline V gene encodes CDR1 SGHVS and CDR2 FNYEAQ. This chain's CDR3 is CASSLGGLAGARKDTQYF. The CDR3 nucleotides read TGTGCCAGCAGCTTAGGGGGACTAGCGGGAGCCCGGAAAGATACGCAGTATTTT.

This clonotype was seen more than once but under ten times. DNA for the CDR3: TGTGCCAGCAGCCTGACTAGAGTCGGCTACAATGAGCAGTTCTTC. Residues: CASSLTRVGYNEQFF. The chain employs TRBV6-1 and TRBJ2-1; possibly TRBD2 for D (6 bases). Germline V gives CDR1 MNHNS, CDR2 SASEGT. This CDR3 comprises 15 residues. With 6 bases removed from V and 3 bases from J, the gap between germline ends came to 15 bases.

The chain links TRBV28 to TRBJ2-3; 11 nucleotides align to TRBD2. Germline-derived CDR1 and CDR2 are MDHEN and SYDVKM. There are 15 residues in the CDR3. J lost 4 bases, V lost 5 bases, and 5 bases had no gene match. As DNA, the CDR3 is TGTGCCAGCAGTATTAGCGGGAGGGCTCCAGATACGCAGTATTTT. It yields the protein CASSISGRAPDTQYF.

This clonotype was found a few times. The V call is TRBV12-3 or TRBV12-4, the J call TRBJ1-2; 8 positions match TRBD1. The CDR3 has 14 residues. V trimming: 6 bases; J trimming: 6 bases; junction bases outside the gene matches: 9. CDR3 sequence reads: CASSRGQVFHGYTF. CDR3 bases: TGTGCCAGCAGCCGGGGACAGGTCTTTCATGGCTACACCTTC.

The chain employs TRBV7-9 and TRBJ2-7, with D perhaps TRBD2 (7 bases). The CDR3 spans 15 residues. Germline CDR1 SEHNR, CDR2 FQNEAQ (reference sequence). Trimming removed 5 bases at V and 7 bases at J, with 21 bases between. This chain's CDR3 is CASSHRGARVGEQYF. The CDR3 nucleotides read TGTGCCAGCAGCCATCGGGGGGCCAGAGTCGGAGAGCAGTACTTC.

The chain combines TRBV5-5 with TRBJ2-2; D possibly corresponds to TRBD1 (6 bases). V was pared by 3 bases and J by 7 bases, with 16 bases between. Per germline, CDR1 SGHKS and CDR2 YYEKEE (reference sequence). This CDR3 is 15 amino acids long. CDR3: CASSSVAGVIGELFF. The DNA for the CDR3 is TGTGCCAGCAGCTCGGTGGCAGGGGTGATCGGGGAGCTGTTTTTT.